These 5 T cell receptor beta chains were all obtained from the same sample, sequenced in a study of blood T cell repertoires in COVID-19 (dated by TCRdb to about 2020). Receptors were amplified or captured by the immunoSEQ multiplex PCR assay. TCRdb's version of the immuneACCESS table is confined to in-frame rearrangements and falls short of the full clone set. An unresolved V gene accounts for under half of the shortfall where checked; the remainder is of unknown origin. The sample yields 150,000 to 200,000 clones; approximately 83% were counted once. Over 5% of the sample comes from the top ten. The material sequenced was PBMCs or T cells enriched from blood (not recorded which). The source is a man between 65 and 85 years old who had been exposed to COVID-19.

This chain joins TRBV19 and TRBJ1-5; D is perhaps TRBD1 (5 bases). The CDR3 length is 14 residues. CDR1 and CDR2 from the germline V gene are LNHDA and SQIVND (reference sequence). The V end was cut by 7 bases, the J end by 5 bases, with 15 bases between. The CDR3 here is CASMGGIRYQPQHF. CDR3 coding DNA: TGTGCCAGTATGGGGGGGATTAGGTATCAGCCCCAGCATTTT.

This chain connects TRBV27 to TRBJ1-1; no clear D gene. CDR3 length equals 11 residues. V dropped 5 bases and J dropped 6 bases, with 7 bases sitting between them. Germline lookup yields CDR1 MNHEY and CDR2 SMNVEV (reference sequence). This CDR3 is CASSRGPEAFF. The CDR3 DNA reads as TGTGCCAGCAGTCGAGGCCCTGAAGCTTTCTTT.

This clone showed up just once. The rearrangement links TRBV5-1 to TRBJ2-3, with 8 bases identical to TRBD2. CDR1 is SGHRS, CDR2 YFSETQ, per germline. This CDR3 is built from 18 residues. The junction had 13 bases not matched to a gene; V was cut back by 2 bases and J by 2 bases. The CDR3 spells CASSFAPFSGVNTDTQYF. CDR3 nucleotides: TGCGCCAGCAGCTTTGCCCCGTTTAGCGGGGTGAACACAGATACGCAGTATTTT.

The chain couples TRBV6-6 to TRBJ2-1; tentative D call: TRBD2 (6 bases). Germline V CDR1 and CDR2: MNHNY, SVGAGI (reference sequence). The CDR3 consists of 15 residues. V was pared by 5 bases and J by 3 bases, with 14 bases between. CDR3: CASSPGGSGYNEQFF. The DNA for the CDR3 is TGTGCCAGCAGTCCCGGTGGTAGCGGCTACAATGAGCAGTTCTTC.

The chain recombines TRBV6-5 with TRBJ1-4; 9 nucleotides match TRBD1. The CDR3 contains 15 residues. J gave up 3 bases and V 6 bases, and 5 bases lay outside the gene matches. Germline CDR1 reads MNHEY; CDR2 reads SVGAGI. The CDR3 here is CASRPRTGANEKLFF. CDR3 DNA: TGTGCCAGCAGACCTAGGACAGGGGCTAATGAAAAACTGTTTTTT.